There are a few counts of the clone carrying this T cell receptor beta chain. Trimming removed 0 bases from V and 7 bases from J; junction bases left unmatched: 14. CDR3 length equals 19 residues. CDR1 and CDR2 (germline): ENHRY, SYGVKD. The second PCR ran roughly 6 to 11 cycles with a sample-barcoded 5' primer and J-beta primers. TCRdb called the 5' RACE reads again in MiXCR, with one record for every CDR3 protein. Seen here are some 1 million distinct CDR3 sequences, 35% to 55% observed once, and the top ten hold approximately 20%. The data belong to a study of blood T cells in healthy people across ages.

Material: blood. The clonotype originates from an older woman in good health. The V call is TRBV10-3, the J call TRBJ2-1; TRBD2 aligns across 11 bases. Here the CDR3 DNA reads TGTGCCATCAGTGAGTCGAGCCGTGGTTTAGCGGGAGGGGAGAATGAGCAGTTCTTC. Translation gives CAISESSRGLAGGENEQFF.